What follows are 10 T cell receptor beta chains derived from one specimen sequenced in a study of CD8+CD57+ T cells in acquired aplastic anemia listed by TCRdb under 2018. The sequencing machine was an Illumina HiSeq 2000. Profiling of TCR beta VDJ combinations and CDR3 sequences used genomic DNA as the template. TCRdb passed the public sequencing reads through fastp at Q25 and MiXCR, retaining productive beta sequences. Every entry covers one CDR3 protein and lists the most common genes and DNA from its rows. Recorded for this sample are hundreds of thousands of distinct CDR3 sequences; 55% to 75% of them occurred a single time. Approximately 4% of the sample is held by the ten biggest clonotypes. Material: sorted CD4+, CD8+, or CD8+CD57+ T cells (not recorded which) from PBMCs. Receptors originate from a human donor in good health, serving as a control.

Concerning this clonotype: As the CDR3 is not closed by the conserved phenylalanine or tryptophan, this likely results from a read error. The DNA is left out, because the CDR3 cannot be placed on it with certainty; the CDR3 is given as TCRdb lists it. This chain connects TRBV7-2 to TRBJ1-1; the table's TRBD1 call for D was not verified on the DNA. Ends included, the CDR3 has 13 residues. CDR1 and CDR2 from the germline V gene are SGHTA and FQGNSA. The CDR3: CASSTTATNYGFT.

As to this clonotype: No DNA is shown, since the ends of the CDR3 on it are uncertain; the CDR3 is the one TCRdb lists. The chain is built from TRBV7-8 and TRBJ2-7; the D call of TRBD1 is as the table states it, not checked on the DNA. The CDR3 numbers 15 amino acids, ends counted. Looked up from germline, CDR1 is SGHVS and CDR2 is FQNEAQ. The CDR3 sequence: CASSIQGYEQYFRYF.

This chain uses TRBV12-3 or TRBV12-4 with TRBJ2-7, with 7 positions matching TRBD1. The CDR3 has 14 residues. With 5 bases clipped from V and 6 bases from J, the junction kept 10 bases outside the gene matches. CDR3 in DNA: TGTGCCAGCAGTATGTGGGACAGAACGTCCGAGCAGTACTTC. Translation: CASSMWDRTSEQYF.

The J gene is TRBJ1-5, the V gene TRBV3-1, with a weak D call TRBD1 (5 bases). Germline V gene sequence: CDR1 LGHDT, CDR2 YNNKEL (reference sequence). The ends were cut back, 3 bases at V and 2 bases at J, with 11 bases in the middle. The CDR3 extends over 15 amino acids. CDR3 in DNA: TGTGCCAGCAGCCAGCTGGGGACGGGCAATCAGCCCCAGCATTTT. Protein product: CASSQLGTGNQPQHF.

V is TRBV6-1 and J is TRBJ2-3; TRBD2 aligns across 7 bases. Germline V gives CDR1 MNHNS, CDR2 SASEGT. The CDR3 loop spans 14 amino acids. The J segment lost 3 bases and the V segment lost 4 bases, leaving 4 bases of the junction unmatched. This CDR3 is CASSGKRGTDTQYF. CDR3 DNA: TGTGCCAGCAGTGGCAAGCGGGGAACAGATACGCAGTATTTT.

The sample holds many counts of this clonotype. The chain uses TRBV4-2 and TRBJ2-3; 11 positions agree with TRBD2. After removal of 0 bases from V and 7 bases from J, the junction contained 9 bases not matched to a gene. The CDR3 covers 17 residues. In germline, CDR1 is LGHNA, CDR2 YNFKEQ. The DNA of the CDR3 is TGTGCCAGCAGCCAAGATCTAACTAGCGGGGGTCTTAATACGCAGTATTTT. Protein product: CASSQDLTSGGLNTQYF.

This rearrangement joins TRBV29-1 to TRBJ2-5, with D unresolved. V was shortened by 5 bases and J by 2 bases, with 6 bases between the two germline ends. The germline V gene has CDR1 SQVTM and CDR2 ANQGSEA. The CDR3 contains 11 residues. For the CDR3, the DNA is TGCAGCGTTACAGCGCAAGAGACCCAGTACTTC. Amino acids: CSVTAQETQYF. Supplemented by reference TRBV29-1 and TRBJ2-5, the full variable domain reads SAVISQKPSRDICQRGTSLTIQCQVDSQVTMMFWYRQQPGQSLTLIATANQGSEATYESGFVIDKFPISRPNLTFSTLTVSNMSPEDSSIYLCSVTAQETQYFGPGTRLLVL.

This chain joins TRBV19 and TRBJ1-1; 10 bases fit TRBD1. This CDR3 contains 15 residues. The germline V gene encodes CDR1 LNHDA and CDR2 SQIVND (reference sequence). Germline trimming cut 9 bases from V and 4 bases from J; bases unmatched to any gene: 11. The CDR3 bases are TGTGCCAGCAGTCGGACGACAGGGGGCGGCACTGAAGCTTTCTTT. Protein product: CASSRTTGGGTEAFF.

Notes on this clonotype: One end of the junction varies from germline; a read error may be responsible. The rearrangement joins TRBV9 to TRBJ1-3; 7 nucleotides line up with TRBD1. The length of the CDR3 is 14 residues. Germline V gives CDR1 SGDLS, CDR2 YYNGEE. CDR3 region: CASSLYRGFEQYYF. In nucleotides, the CDR3 is TGTGCCAGCAGCCTGTACAGGGGTTTCGAGCAGTACTACTTT.

The rearrangement uses TRBV5-6 and TRBJ2-7, with TRBD1 matching 8 bases. Germline V CDR1 and CDR2: SGHDT, YYEEEE. This CDR3 is built from 15 residues. V lost 4 bases, J lost 7 bases, and 13 bases stayed unmatched. CDR3 coding DNA: TGTGCCAGCAGCGCGAACGGATCAGGGGGCGGAGAGCAGTACTTC. As protein: CASSANGSGGGEQYF. Full variable domain (remainder filled in from reference TRBV5-6 and TRBJ2-7): DAGVTQSPTHLIKTRGQQVTLRCSPKSGHDTVSWYQQALGQGPQFIFQYYEEEERQRGNFPDRFSGHQFPNYSSELNVNALLLGDSALYLCASSANGSGGGEQYFGPGTRLTVT.